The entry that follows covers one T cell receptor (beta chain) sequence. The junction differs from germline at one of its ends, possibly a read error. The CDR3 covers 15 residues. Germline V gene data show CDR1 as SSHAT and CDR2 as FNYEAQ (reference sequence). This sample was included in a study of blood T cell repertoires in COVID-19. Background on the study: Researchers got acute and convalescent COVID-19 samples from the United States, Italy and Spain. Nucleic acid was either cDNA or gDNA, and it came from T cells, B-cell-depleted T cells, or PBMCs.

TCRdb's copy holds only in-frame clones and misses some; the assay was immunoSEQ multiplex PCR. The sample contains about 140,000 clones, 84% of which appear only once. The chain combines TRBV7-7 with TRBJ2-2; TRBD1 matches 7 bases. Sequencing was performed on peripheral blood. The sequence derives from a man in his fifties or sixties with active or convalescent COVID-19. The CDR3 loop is CASSQQGFRTGELFF. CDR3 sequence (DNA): TGTGCTAGCAGCCAACAGGGGTTTCGCACCGGGGAGCTGTTTTTT.